This is a list of T cell receptor beta chains from one sample in a study of T-cell reconstitution after alpha-beta-depleted transplantation in children. TCRdb reprocessed the PCR reads with MiXCR, giving one entry per CDR3 protein. The sample has roughly 220,000 distinct CDR3 sequences, 8.4% seen once. The sequencing here drew on PBMCs, mostly from graft donor cells, taken 360 days after TCRalphabeta/CD19-depleted stem cell transplant. These receptors came from a male patient between 2 and 15 years old who had a stem cell transplant for acute myeloid leukemia, so the T cells may come from the graft donor. Both conserved end residues are part of each CDR3. A D gene is named only where the DNA matches it firmly. Where a row states a size, it is once, few, many or the class of an expanded clone; other rows omit it.

V gene	clone size	D gene	J gene	CDR3 length	CDR3 protein	CDR3 DNA
TRBV5-1	-	-	TRBJ2-5	15	CASSLVTSVRETQYF	TGCGCCAGCAGCTTGGTGACTTCGGTACGGGAGACCCAGTACTTC
TRBV20-1	few	-	TRBJ2-3	14	CSAIDRTNTDTQYF	TGCAGTGCTATAGATCGGACTAACACAGATACGCAGTATTTT
TRBV5-5	few	TRBD2	TRBJ2-5	15	CASSLYASGAQTQYF	TGTGCCAGCAGCTTGTATGCTAGCGGGGCGCAGACCCAGTACTTC
TRBV29-1	few	-	TRBJ2-6	14	CSVTQGSGANVLTF	TGCAGCGTTACCCAGGGCTCTGGGGCCAACGTCCTGACTTTC
TRBV12-3/TRBV12-4	-	-	TRBJ2-2	17	CASSNQIGTANTGELFF	TGTGCCAGCAGTAACCAGATTGGTACGGCGAACACCGGGGAGCTGTTTTTT
TRBV5-1	few	-	TRBJ2-3	15	CASSLEGRGPDTQYF	TGCGCCAGCAGCTTGGAAGGGAGAGGGCCAGATACGCAGTATTTT
TRBV4-1	many	-	TRBJ2-1	19	CASSQESGGVSSSYNEQFF	TGCGCCAGCAGCCAAGAGTCGGGGGGCGTCTCGAGCTCCTACAATGAGCAGTTCTTC
TRBV21-1	few	-	TRBJ1-2	15	CASSKVGLPNYGYTF	TGTGCCAGCAGCAAAGTCGGGCTTCCTAACTATGGCTACACCTTC
TRBV28	few	TRBD1	TRBJ2-3	17	CASRRGTGGIVTDTQYF	TGTGCCAGCAGAAGAGGGACAGGGGGCATAGTAACAGATACGCAGTATTTT
TRBV29-1	few	TRBD1	TRBJ2-5	12	CSATGSQETQYF	TGCAGCGCGACAGGGTCCCAAGAGACCCAGTACTTC
TRBV5-1	few	-	TRBJ2-2	14	CASSSGQPTGELFF	TGCGCCAGCAGTTCCGGGCAGCCCACCGGGGAGCTGTTTTTT
TRBV4-2	many	-	TRBJ2-3	17	CASSQEDPGLYTDTQYF	TGTGCCAGCAGCCAAGAGGACCCGGGACTCTACACAGATACGCAGTATTTT
TRBV11-2	-	-	TRBJ2-1	18	CASSLDGSGYSPYNEQFF	TGTGCCAGCAGCTTAGATGGGAGCGGGTACAGTCCCTACAATGAGCAGTTCTTC
TRBV12-5	many	TRBD1	TRBJ1-6	16	CASGLVLGQGRSPLHF	TGTGCTAGTGGTTTGGTACTAGGACAGGGGCGTTCACCCCTCCACTTT
TRBV5-1	many	-	TRBJ1-1	14	CASSLWAGNTEAFF	TGCGCCAGCAGCTTGTGGGCAGGGAACACTGAAGCTTTCTTT
TRBV12-3/TRBV12-4	-	-	TRBJ2-2	15	CASSPGMANTGELFF	TGTGCCAGCAGCCCCGGCATGGCGAACACCGGGGAGCTGTTTTTT
TRBV5-1	-	-	TRBJ2-1	14	CASSPGPANNEQFF	TGCGCCAGCAGCCCGGGTCCGGCTAACAATGAGCAGTTCTTC
TRBV11-2	few	TRBD1	TRBJ1-3	17	CASSSLPGQEKGNTIYF	TGTGCCAGCAGCTCCCTTCCCGGACAGGAGAAAGGAAACACCATATATTTT
TRBV6-2/TRBV6-3	-	TRBD1	TRBJ2-4	16	CACRGMAGTGKNIQYF	TGTGCCTGCAGGGGGATGGCCGGGACAGGGAAAAACATTCAGTACTTC
TRBV24-1	many	-	TRBJ2-3	14	CATSDPQGPDTQYF	TGTGCCACCAGTGACCCACAGGGCCCAGATACGCAGTATTTT
TRBV20-1	-	TRBD1	TRBJ2-7	12	CGKGQGVGEQYF	TGCGGAAAGGGACAGGGCGTGGGCGAGCAGTACTTC
TRBV5-8	many	TRBD2	TRBJ2-5	16	CASSGGLAGVEETQYF	TGTGCCAGCAGCGGAGGACTAGCGGGAGTTGAGGAGACCCAGTACTTC
TRBV7-4	-	TRBD1	TRBJ2-4	14	CANNRGPAKNIQYF	TGTGCCAACAACAGGGGGCCGGCCAAAAACATTCAGTACTTC
TRBV9	many	-	TRBJ1-2	15	CASSVSVGTQQRYTF	TGTGCCAGCAGCGTATCTGTGGGGACACAACAACGCTACACCTTC
TRBV10-2	few	TRBD1	TRBJ2-2	16	CASISDRITNTGELFF	TGCGCCAGCATCTCGGACAGGATCACGAACACCGGGGAGCTGTTTTTT
TRBV30	many	TRBD1	TRBJ1-1	12	CAWGTDGTEAFF	TGTGCCTGGGGGACAGATGGCACTGAAGCTTTCTTT
TRBV10-3	many	-	TRBJ2-3	14	CAIRVGGLGDTQYF	TGTGCCATCAGGGTTGGGGGGCTTGGAGATACGCAGTATTTT
TRBV6-1	few	-	TRBJ2-5	13	CASRGLGQETQYF	TGTGCCAGCAGGGGACTGGGCCAAGAGACCCAGTACTTC
TRBV20-1	many	-	TRBJ2-1	12	CSGWVLANEQFF	TGCAGTGGTTGGGTTCTCGCCAATGAGCAGTTCTTC
TRBV12-3/TRBV12-4	-	TRBD2	TRBJ2-7	16	CASLPGEGGRPYEQYF	TGTGCCAGCCTTCCTGGGGAGGGAGGGAGGCCCTACGAGCAGTACTTC
TRBV28	few	TRBD1	TRBJ2-5	16	CASSTTGQGVWETQYF	TGTGCCAGCAGCACCACAGGACAGGGGGTTTGGGAGACCCAGTACTTC